These 22 T cell receptor beta chains originate from one sample sequenced in a study of cytomegalovirus exposure and HLA in healthy donors. Primers for the PCR totalled 60 Vbeta and 13 Jbeta. The data were produced by immunoSEQ multiplex PCR, yet TCRdb's version contains in-frame clones alone and is incomplete. The sample lists 250,000 to 350,000 clones; 70% to 90% were seen once. Input material: PBMCs. These receptors originate from a man between 35 and 55 years old in good health and CMV-seropositive.

The rearrangement joins TRBV27 to TRBJ2-5, with 7 bases fitting TRBD1. The J call is in doubt because the DNA end fits TRBJ2-7 better. Germline V lookup: CDR1 MNHEY, CDR2 SMNVEV (reference sequence). The CDR3 length is 15 residues. The CDR3 sequence: CASSTGTAGSYEQYF. CDR3 DNA: TGTGCCAGCAGTACGGGGACAGCCGGAAGCTACGAGCAGTACTTC.

This chain links TRBV4-3 with TRBJ2-6; the D is unclear. The CDR3 length is 15 residues. CDR1 is LGHNA, CDR2 YSLEER, per germline. The ends were cut back, 1 base at V and 2 bases at J, with 6 bases in the middle. In DNA form, the CDR3 reads TGCGCCAGCAGCCAAGGTTCAGCTGGGGCCAACGTCCTGACTTTC. Its translation is CASSQGSAGANVLTF.

The J gene is TRBJ2-5, the V gene TRBV29-1, with 8 positions matching TRBD2. V was pared by 8 bases and J by 4 bases, with 9 bases of the junction left unmatched. Germline V gives CDR1 SQVTM, CDR2 ANQGSEA. The CDR3 contains 13 residues. CDR3 sequence: CSQNSGTGETQYF. Here the CDR3 DNA reads TGCAGCCAAAATAGCGGGACCGGAGAGACCCAGTACTTC. Full variable domain (missing parts from reference TRBV29-1 and TRBJ2-5): SAVISQKPSRDICQRGTSLTIQCQVDSQVTMMFWYRQQPGQSLTLIATANQGSEATYESGFVIDKFPISRPNLTFSTLTVSNMSPEDSSIYLCSQNSGTGETQYFGPGTRLLVL.

This chain's CDR3 is CASSPGTVADTQYF. The CDR3 coding sequence is TGTGCCAGCAGCCCGGGGACAGTCGCAGATACGCAGTATTTT. The V gene is TRBV5-6, the J gene TRBJ2-3, with 7 positions matching TRBD1. CDR1 and CDR2 (germline): SGHDT, YYEEEE. There are 14 residues in the CDR3. Germline trimming cut 4 bases from V and 4 bases from J; bases unmatched to any gene: 6. Filled out from reference TRBV5-6 and TRBJ2-3, the complete variable domain reads DAGVTQSPTHLIKTRGQQVTLRCSPKSGHDTVSWYQQALGQGPQFIFQYYEEEERQRGNFPDRFSGHQFPNYSSELNVNALLLGDSALYLCASSPGTVADTQYFGPGTRLTVL.

V usage is TRBV11-2 and J usage is TRBJ1-1; D gene unclear. Germline loops: CDR1 SGHAT, CDR2 FQNNGV. V dropped 0 bases and J dropped 11 bases, with 4 bases sitting between them. There are 10 residues in the CDR3. As DNA, the CDR3 is TGTGCCAGCAGCTTAGAGTCGGCTTTCTTT. It codes for CASSLESAFF.

The V and J genes are TRBV21-1 and TRBJ1-3. TRBV21-1 is termed a pseudogene. The CDR3 contains 13 residues. CDR3 sequence: CASSLSRGNTIYF. The CDR3 nucleotides are TGTGCCAGCAGCCTTTCGCGAGGAAACACCATATATTTT.

The CDR3 nucleotides are TGTGCCAGCAGTCCCGGTCTAGGGACTAGCGGGGGCAGGGGCACAGATACGCAGTATTTT. Amino acid sequence: CASSPGLGTSGGRGTDTQYF. The J gene is TRBJ2-3, the V gene TRBV27, with TRBD2 matching over 14 bases. From germline, CDR1 is MNHEY and CDR2 SMNVEV (reference sequence). The ends lost 5 bases at V and 1 base at J; junction bases unmatched: 14. The CDR3 sequence is 20 residues long.

This sequence joins TRBV4-1 and TRBJ1-4, with no clear D. The germline CDR1 and CDR2 sequences are MGHRA and YSYEKL. Trimming shortened V by 3 bases and J by 10 bases, and 18 bases separated the two germline ends. The CDR3 runs to 15 residues. CDR3 coding DNA: TGCGCCAGCAGCCACGCTGGTCCCCCGAGCGGAAAACTGTTTTTT. This translates into CASSHAGPPSGKLFF.

The chain has TRBV6-5 and TRBJ1-1; D not certain. V shed 0 bases and J shed 5 bases, with 7 bases lying between them. The CDR3 runs 13 residues. The germline V gene encodes CDR1 MNHEY and CDR2 SVGAGI. CDR3 coding DNA: TGTGCCAGCAGTTACTCGTCCAGTACTGAAGCTTTCTTT. This translates into CASSYSSSTEAFF.

This rearrangement joins TRBV7-9 to TRBJ2-1; perhaps TRBD2 as D (5 bases). Trimming removed 3 bases at V and 3 bases at J, with 15 bases between. Germline loops: CDR1 SEHNR, CDR2 FQNEAQ (reference sequence). The CDR3 is 16 residues long. CDR3 loop: CASSFIGGFYYNEQFF. In nucleotides, the CDR3 is TGTGCCAGCAGCTTCATCGGCGGGTTCTACTACAATGAGCAGTTCTTC.

V and J are TRBV19 and TRBJ1-6; 7 bases line up with TRBD1. CDR3 length equals 15 residues. V lost 6 bases, J lost 7 bases, and 9 bases stayed unmatched. Germline assignment: CDR1 LNHDA and CDR2 SQIVND (reference sequence). The CDR3: CASRLQGQVNSPLHF. In nucleotides, the CDR3 is TGTGCCAGTAGATTACAAGGACAGGTCAATTCACCCCTCCACTTT.

The chain couples TRBV5-6 to TRBJ1-5; 7 bases fit TRBD1. With 3 bases clipped from V and 0 bases from J, the junction kept 9 bases outside the gene matches. Germline CDR1 is SGHDT and CDR2 is YYEEEE. This CDR3 comprises 17 residues. The DNA of the CDR3 is TGTGCCAGCAGCTCGTGGGACAGACCTTATAGCAATCAGCCCCAGCATTTT. Protein product: CASSSWDRPYSNQPQHF.

The gene calls are TRBV5-1 and TRBJ2-7; 9 bases are a match to TRBD2. Germline V CDR1 and CDR2: SGHRS, YFSETQ. The V gene end was trimmed by 3 bases and the J gene end by 2 bases; junction bases not matched to a gene: 6. CDR3 length: 15 residues. The CDR3 DNA reads as TGCGCCAGCAGCTCCTCACTAGCGGGCACCTACGAGCAGTACTTC. Its translation: CASSSSLAGTYEQYF.

The rearrangement links TRBV5-1 to TRBJ2-3; 13 bases align to TRBD2. The CDR3 runs to 18 residues. From germline, CDR1 is SGHRS and CDR2 YFSETQ. Trimming took 1 base from V and 1 from J; bases not matched to a gene: 6. Written as DNA, the CDR3 is TGCGCCAGCAGCTTGCCTACTAGCGGGAGGGCCGGCACAGATACGCAGTATTTT. This codes for CASSLPTSGRAGTDTQYF.

The J gene is TRBJ2-1, the V gene TRBV27, with D possibly matching TRBD2 (7 bases). Trimming took 5 bases from V and 2 from J, leaving 10 bases between them. Germline CDR1 MNHEY, CDR2 SMNVEV (reference sequence). This CDR3 is built from 14 residues. CDR3 in amino acids: CASSRGAAYNEQFF. In nucleotides, the CDR3 is TGTGCCAGCAGTCGGGGGGCTGCCTACAATGAGCAGTTCTTC.

The V call is TRBV30, the J call TRBJ2-1, with 7 bases identical to TRBD1. Germline lookup yields CDR1 GTSNPN and CDR2 SVGIG (reference sequence). The CDR3 is 14 amino acids. The J segment lost 0 bases and the V segment lost 6 bases, leaving 5 bases of the junction unmatched. The CDR3 reads CACLGDSSYNEQFF. DNA of the CDR3: TGTGCCTGCCTGGGGGACAGCTCCTACAATGAGCAGTTCTTC.

The chain uses TRBV5-3 and TRBJ2-1, with TRBD2 matching 8 bases. TRBV5-3 is annotated as an ORF whose role is uncertain. CDR3 length: 15 amino acids. Germline trimming cut 10 bases from V and 0 bases from J; bases unmatched to any gene: 9. The CDR3 region is CALGGGRSSYNEQFF. CDR3 DNA: TGTGCCCTTGGGGGCGGGAGGAGCTCCTACAATGAGCAGTTCTTC.

The chain uses TRBV30 and TRBJ1-1, with a weak D call TRBD1 (5 bases). This CDR3 spans 12 amino acids. The V end lost 4 bases, the J end lost 2 bases, and 8 bases lay between the germline ends. The germline V gene encodes CDR1 GTSNPN and CDR2 SVGIG (reference sequence). The CDR3 nucleotides are TGTGCCTGGACCGACAGTAACACTGAAGCTTTCTTT. It translates to CAWTDSNTEAFF.

This clone was seen repeatedly, ten times or more. The chain joins TRBV19 to TRBJ1-2, with D possibly matching TRBD1 (5 bases). Germline loops: CDR1 LNHDA, CDR2 SQIVND (reference sequence). This CDR3 has 13 residues. V lost 3 bases and J lost 4, with 9 bases in between. The CDR3 DNA is TGTGCCAGTAGTATGGGAGGGGCCTATGGCTACACCTTC. It is translated as CASSMGGAYGYTF.

This clone has only one observation. The chain joins TRBV7-9 to TRBJ1-5; 8 bases are a match to TRBD1. Germline V lookup: CDR1 SEHNR, CDR2 FQNEAQ (reference sequence). After removal of 1 base from V and 7 bases from J, the junction contained 6 bases not matched to a gene. This CDR3 has 15 amino acids. CDR3 loop: CASSLGGTGRQPQHF. In nucleotides, the CDR3 is TGTGCCAGCAGCTTAGGGGGGACAGGTCGCCAGCCCCAGCATTTT.

On this clone: The sample holds other DNA sequences that translate to the same CDR3. V is TRBV28 and J is TRBJ2-7; D gene ambiguous. Trimming took off 2 bases at V and 6 bases at J, with 8 bases between the two ends. The CDR3 loop spans 12 amino acids. CDR1 and CDR2 (germline): MDHEN, SYDVKM. In DNA form, the CDR3 reads TGTGCCAGCAGTTTAAGACTTGGCGAGCAGTACTTC. Protein: CASSLRLGEQYF.

The chain is built from TRBV27 and TRBJ2-7; 8 bases agree with TRBD1. The V gene end was trimmed by 5 bases and the J gene end by 0 bases; junction bases not matched to a gene: 15. The CDR3 is 18 amino acids. Germline V gives CDR1 MNHEY, CDR2 SMNVEV (reference sequence). The CDR3 loop is CASSIRLSTGGSSYEQYF. Written as DNA, the CDR3 is TGTGCCAGCAGTATTCGTCTCAGTACAGGGGGATCCTCCTACGAGCAGTACTTC.